This T cell receptor beta chain appears in the sequencing data of a study of blood T cell repertoires in COVID-19. Libraries were prepared by immunoSEQ multiplex PCR; TCRdb keeps only in-frame clonotypes and omits some of them. Seen here are 150,000 to 160,000 clones, about four fifths observed once, and the top ten hold about 31%. Per the germline V gene, CDR1 is MDHEN and CDR2 is SYDVKM. J was trimmed by 3 bases and V by 1 base; bases with no gene match: 2. This CDR3 has 15 residues. Specimen: peripheral blood. V gene TRBV28 combines with J gene TRBJ1-3; TRBD1 matches 8 bases. This clonotype originated in a woman in her sixties or seventies with acute or convalescent COVID-19. DNA for the CDR3: TGTGCCAGCAGTTTATCAGGGGGCGATGGAAACACCATATATTTT. Its protein product is CASSLSGGDGNTIYF.